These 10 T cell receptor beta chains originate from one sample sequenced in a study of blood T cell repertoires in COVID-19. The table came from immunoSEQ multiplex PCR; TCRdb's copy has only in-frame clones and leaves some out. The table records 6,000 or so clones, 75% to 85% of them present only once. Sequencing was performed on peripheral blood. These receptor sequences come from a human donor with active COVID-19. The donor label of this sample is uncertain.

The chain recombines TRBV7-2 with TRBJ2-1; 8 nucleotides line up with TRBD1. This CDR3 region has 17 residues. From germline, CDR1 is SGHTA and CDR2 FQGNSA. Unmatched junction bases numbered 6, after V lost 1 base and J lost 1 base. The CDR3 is CASSLVRQGISYNEQFF. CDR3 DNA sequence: TGTGCCAGCAGCTTAGTCCGACAGGGGATATCCTACAATGAGCAGTTCTTC.

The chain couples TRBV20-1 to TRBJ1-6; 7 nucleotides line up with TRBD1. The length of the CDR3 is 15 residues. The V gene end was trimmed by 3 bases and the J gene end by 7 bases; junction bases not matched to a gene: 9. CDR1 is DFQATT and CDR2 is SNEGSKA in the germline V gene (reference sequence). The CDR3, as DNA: TGCAGTGCTAGTCCGGGACAGCGTGAGAATTCACCCCTCCACTTT. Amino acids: CSASPGQRENSPLHF.

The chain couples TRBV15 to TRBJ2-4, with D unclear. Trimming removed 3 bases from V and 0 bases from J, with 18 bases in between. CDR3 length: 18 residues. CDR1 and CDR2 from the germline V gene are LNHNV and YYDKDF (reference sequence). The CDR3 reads CATSSDSRISVAKNIQYF. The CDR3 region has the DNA TGTGCCACCAGCAGTGACTCTCGGATCTCTGTAGCCAAAAACATTCAGTACTTC.

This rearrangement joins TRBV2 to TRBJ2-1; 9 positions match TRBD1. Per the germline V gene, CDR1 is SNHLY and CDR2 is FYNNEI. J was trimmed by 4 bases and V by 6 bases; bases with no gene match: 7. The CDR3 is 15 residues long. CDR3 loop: CASRVGTGKYNEQFF. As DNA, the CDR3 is TGTGCCAGCAGGGTGGGGACAGGGAAGTACAATGAGCAGTTCTTC.

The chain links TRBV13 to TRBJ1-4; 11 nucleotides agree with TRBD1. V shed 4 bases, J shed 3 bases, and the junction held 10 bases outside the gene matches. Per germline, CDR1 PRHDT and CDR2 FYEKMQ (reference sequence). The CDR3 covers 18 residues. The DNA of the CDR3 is TGTGCCAGCAGCTCACGCGGACAGGGGGCGGTGTCTAATGAAAAACTGTTTTTT. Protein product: CASSSRGQGAVSNEKLFF.

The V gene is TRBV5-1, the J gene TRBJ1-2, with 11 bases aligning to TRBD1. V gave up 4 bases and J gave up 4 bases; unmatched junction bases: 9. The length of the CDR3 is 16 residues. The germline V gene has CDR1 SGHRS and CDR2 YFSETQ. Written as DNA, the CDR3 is TGCGCCAGCAGCGGCGGGGACAGGGGGTATAGCTATGGCTACACCTTC. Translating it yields CASSGGDRGYSYGYTF.

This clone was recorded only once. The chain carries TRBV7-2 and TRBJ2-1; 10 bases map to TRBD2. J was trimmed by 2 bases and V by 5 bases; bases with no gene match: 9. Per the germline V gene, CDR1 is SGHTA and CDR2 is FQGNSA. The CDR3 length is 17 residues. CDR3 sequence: CASSPGSSGRPYNEQFF. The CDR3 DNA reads TGTGCCAGCAGCCCAGGGTCTAGCGGGAGACCCTACAATGAGCAGTTCTTC.

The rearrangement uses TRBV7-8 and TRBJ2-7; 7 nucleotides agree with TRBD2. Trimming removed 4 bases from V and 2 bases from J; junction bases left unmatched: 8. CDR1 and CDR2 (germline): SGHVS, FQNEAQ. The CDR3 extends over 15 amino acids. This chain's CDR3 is CASSYAWGGTYEQYF. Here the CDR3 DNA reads TGTGCCAGCAGCTACGCCTGGGGGGGGACCTACGAGCAGTACTTC.

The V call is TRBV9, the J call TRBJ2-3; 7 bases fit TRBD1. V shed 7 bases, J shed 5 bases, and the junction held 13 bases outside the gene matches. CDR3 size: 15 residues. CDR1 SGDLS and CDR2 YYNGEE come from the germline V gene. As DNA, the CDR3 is TGTGCCAGCTCAACCCGACACAGGGGTGGAGATACGCAGTATTTT. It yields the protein CASSTRHRGGDTQYF.

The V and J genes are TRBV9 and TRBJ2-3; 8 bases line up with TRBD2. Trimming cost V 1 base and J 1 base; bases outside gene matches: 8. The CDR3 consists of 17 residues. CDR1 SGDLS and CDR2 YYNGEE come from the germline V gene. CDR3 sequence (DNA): TGTGCCAGCAGCGTATACTACGGGGGGGCCGGCACAGATACGCAGTATTTT. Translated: CASSVYYGGAGTDTQYF.